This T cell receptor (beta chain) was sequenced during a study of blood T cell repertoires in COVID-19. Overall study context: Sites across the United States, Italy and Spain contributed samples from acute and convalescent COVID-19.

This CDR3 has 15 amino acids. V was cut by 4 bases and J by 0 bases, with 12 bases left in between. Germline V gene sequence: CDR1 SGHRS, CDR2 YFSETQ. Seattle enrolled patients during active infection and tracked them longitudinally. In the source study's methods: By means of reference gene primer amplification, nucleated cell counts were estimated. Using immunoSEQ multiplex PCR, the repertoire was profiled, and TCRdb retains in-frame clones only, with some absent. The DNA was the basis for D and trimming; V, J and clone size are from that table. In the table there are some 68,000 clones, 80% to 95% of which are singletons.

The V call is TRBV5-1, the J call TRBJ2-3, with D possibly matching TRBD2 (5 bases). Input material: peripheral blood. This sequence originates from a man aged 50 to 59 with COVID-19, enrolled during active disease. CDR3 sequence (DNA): TGCGCCAGCAGCATGACTACCTCTAGCACAGATACGCAGTATTTT. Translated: CASSMTTSSTDTQYF.